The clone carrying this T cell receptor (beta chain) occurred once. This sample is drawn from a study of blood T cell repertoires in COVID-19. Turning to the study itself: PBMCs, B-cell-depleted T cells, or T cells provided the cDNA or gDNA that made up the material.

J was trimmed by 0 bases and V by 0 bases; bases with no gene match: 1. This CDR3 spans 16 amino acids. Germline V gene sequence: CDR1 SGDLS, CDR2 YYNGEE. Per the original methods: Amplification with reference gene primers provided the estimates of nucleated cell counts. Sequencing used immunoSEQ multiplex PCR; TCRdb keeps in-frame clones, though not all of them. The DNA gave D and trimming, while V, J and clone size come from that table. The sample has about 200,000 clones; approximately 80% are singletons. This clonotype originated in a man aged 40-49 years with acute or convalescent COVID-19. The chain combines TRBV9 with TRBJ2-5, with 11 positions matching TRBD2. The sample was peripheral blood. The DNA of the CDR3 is TGTGCCAGCAGCGTAGGGACTAGCGGGTACCAAGAGACCCAGTACTTC. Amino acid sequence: CASSVGTSGYQETQYF.